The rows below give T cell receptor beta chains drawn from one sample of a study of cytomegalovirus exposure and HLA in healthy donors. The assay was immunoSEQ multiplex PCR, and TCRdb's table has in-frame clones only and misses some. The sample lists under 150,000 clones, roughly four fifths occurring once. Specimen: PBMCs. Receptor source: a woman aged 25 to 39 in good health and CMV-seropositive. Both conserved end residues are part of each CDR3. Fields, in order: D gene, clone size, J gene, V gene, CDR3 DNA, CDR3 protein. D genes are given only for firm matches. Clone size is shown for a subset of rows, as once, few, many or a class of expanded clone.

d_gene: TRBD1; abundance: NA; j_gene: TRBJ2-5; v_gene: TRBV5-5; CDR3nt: TGTGCCAGCAGCCCGGGACAGCCTAAAGAGACCCAGTACTTC; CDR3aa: CASSPGQPKETQYF
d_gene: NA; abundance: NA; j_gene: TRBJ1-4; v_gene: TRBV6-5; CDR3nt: TGTGCCAGCAGTTCAACTGCAACTAATGAAAAACTGTTTTTT; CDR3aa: CASSSTATNEKLFF
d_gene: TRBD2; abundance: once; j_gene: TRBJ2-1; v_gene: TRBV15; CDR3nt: TGTGCCACCAGCAGAGGCCGGACTAGCGGGGCGGAGCAGTTCTTC; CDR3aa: CATSRGRTSGAEQFF
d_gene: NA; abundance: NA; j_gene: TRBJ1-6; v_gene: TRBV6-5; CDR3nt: TGTGCCAGCAGTTACTCGACTAAAGGATCACCCCTCCACTTT; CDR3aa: CASSYSTKGSPLHF
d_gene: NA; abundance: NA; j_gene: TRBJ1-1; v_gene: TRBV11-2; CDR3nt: TGTGCCAGCAGCTTAGAGGGTGGGGCAGCGAAAGCTTTCTTT; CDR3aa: CASSLEGGAAKAFF
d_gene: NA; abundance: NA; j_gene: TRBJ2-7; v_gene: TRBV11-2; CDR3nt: TGTGCCAGCAGCTTAAGTAGAGGCACCTACGAGCAGTACTTC; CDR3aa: CASSLSRGTYEQYF
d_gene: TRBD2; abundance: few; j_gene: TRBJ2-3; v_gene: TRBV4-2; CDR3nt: TGTGCCAGCAGCAAGGGTAGCGGGGGGCTAGATACGCAGTATTTT; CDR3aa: CASSKGSGGLDTQYF
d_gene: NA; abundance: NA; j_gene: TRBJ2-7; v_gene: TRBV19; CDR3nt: TGTGCCAGTACGGGCGGAGGGGAGCAGTACTTC; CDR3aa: CASTGGGEQYF
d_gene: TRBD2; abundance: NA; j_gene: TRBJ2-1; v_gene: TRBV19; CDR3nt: TGTGCCACCGCGGCGGGGGGGGTCTACAATGAGCAGTTCTTC; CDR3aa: CATAAGGVYNEQFF
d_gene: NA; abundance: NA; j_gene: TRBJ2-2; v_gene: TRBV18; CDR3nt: TGTGCCAGCTCACCACTCCCCAGGGGCGGGGAGCTGTTTTTT; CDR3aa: CASSPLPRGGELFF
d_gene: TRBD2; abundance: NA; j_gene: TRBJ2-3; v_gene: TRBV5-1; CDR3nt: TGCGCCAGCAGCGCCGGGACTAGCGCCATAGATACGCAGTATTTT; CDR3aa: CASSAGTSAIDTQYF
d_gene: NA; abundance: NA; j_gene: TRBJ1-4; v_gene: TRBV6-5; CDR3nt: TGTGCCAGCAGTTACGCCGCGAATAATGAAAAACTGTTTTTT; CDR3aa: CASSYAANNEKLFF
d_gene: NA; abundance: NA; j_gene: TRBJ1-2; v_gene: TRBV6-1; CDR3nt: TGTGCCAGCAGTGACATGGGGAGAGGTGATGGCTACACCTTC; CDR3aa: CASSDMGRGDGYTF
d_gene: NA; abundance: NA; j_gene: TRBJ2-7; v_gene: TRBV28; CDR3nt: TGTGCCAGCAGCTACGGGCTGGGGGCGGGCCACGAGCAGTACTTC; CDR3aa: CASSYGLGAGHEQYF
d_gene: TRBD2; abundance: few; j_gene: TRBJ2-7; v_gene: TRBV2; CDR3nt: TGTGCCAGCAGGGGGACTAGCAACTCCTACGAGCAGTACTTC; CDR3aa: CASRGTSNSYEQYF